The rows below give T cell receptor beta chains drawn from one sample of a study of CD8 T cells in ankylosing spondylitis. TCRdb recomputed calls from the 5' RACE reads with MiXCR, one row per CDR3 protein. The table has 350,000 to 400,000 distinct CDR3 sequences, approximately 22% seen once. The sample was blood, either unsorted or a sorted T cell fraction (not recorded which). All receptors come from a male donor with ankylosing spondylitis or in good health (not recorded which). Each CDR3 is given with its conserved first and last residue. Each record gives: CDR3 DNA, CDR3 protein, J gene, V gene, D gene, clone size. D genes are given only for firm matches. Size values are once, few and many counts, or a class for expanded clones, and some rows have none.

CDR3 DNA: TGCGCCAGCAGCTTGGACCCCCTAGTAGCGGGGAACACCGGGGAGCTGTTTTTT
CDR3 protein: CASSLDPLVAGNTGELFF
J gene: TRBJ2-2
V gene: TRBV5-1
D gene: TRBD2
clone size: few

CDR3 DNA: TGTGCCAGCAGCCAAGTCTCCAGTAATGGCTACACCTTC
CDR3 protein: CASSQVSSNGYTF
J gene: TRBJ1-2
V gene: TRBV3-1
D gene: -
clone size: -

CDR3 DNA: TGTGCCAGCAGCGTTCTAGGATTCTCCGGGGAGCTGTTTTTT
CDR3 protein: CASSVLGFSGELFF
J gene: TRBJ2-2
V gene: TRBV9
D gene: -
clone size: -

CDR3 DNA: TGTGCCAGCAGCCCAACAGGTACGGACACAGATACGCAGTATTTT
CDR3 protein: CASSPTGTDTDTQYF
J gene: TRBJ2-3
V gene: TRBV11-2
D gene: -
clone size: -

CDR3 DNA: TGTGCCAGTAGTATAGGGCAGACGAACACCGGGGAGCTGTTTTTT
CDR3 protein: CASSIGQTNTGELFF
J gene: TRBJ2-2
V gene: TRBV19
D gene: -
clone size: -

CDR3 DNA: TGTGCCACCAGCAGAGATCGTACAGAAATTTACAATGAGCAGTTCTTC
CDR3 protein: CATSRDRTEIYNEQFF
J gene: TRBJ2-1
V gene: TRBV15
D gene: -
clone size: -

CDR3 DNA: TGTGCCACCAGCAGGACGACAGGGTTGAACACTGAAGCTTTCTTT
CDR3 protein: CATSRTTGLNTEAFF
J gene: TRBJ1-1
V gene: TRBV15
D gene: TRBD1
clone size: -

CDR3 DNA: TGCAGTGCTAGAGATCCAGAGGCGGGAGGCTACGAGCAGTACTTC
CDR3 protein: CSARDPEAGGYEQYF
J gene: TRBJ2-7
V gene: TRBV20-1
D gene: TRBD2
clone size: few

CDR3 DNA: TGTGCCAGCAGCCATTGGGACAGGGAGGGGCCAGATACGCAGTATTTT
CDR3 protein: CASSHWDREGPDTQYF
J gene: TRBJ2-3
V gene: TRBV11-2
D gene: TRBD1
clone size: few

CDR3 DNA: TGTGCCACCAGCGACAGCTACGAGCAGTACTTC
CDR3 protein: CATSDSYEQYF
J gene: TRBJ2-7
V gene: TRBV24-1
D gene: -
clone size: few

CDR3 DNA: TGTGCCAGCAGTTTAGCGTGGGCACCGAACACCGGGGAGCTGTTTTTT
CDR3 protein: CASSLAWAPNTGELFF
J gene: TRBJ2-2
V gene: TRBV28
D gene: -
clone size: -

CDR3 DNA: TGTGCCAGCAGTTTAGGTGGGGTTCGGGAGACCCAGTACTTC
CDR3 protein: CASSLGGVRETQYF
J gene: TRBJ2-5
V gene: TRBV12-3/TRBV12-4
D gene: -
clone size: -

CDR3 DNA: TGTGCCAGCAGTTTCGACAGGGGAACTGAAGCTTTCTTT
CDR3 protein: CASSFDRGTEAFF
J gene: TRBJ1-1
V gene: TRBV12-3/TRBV12-4
D gene: TRBD1
clone size: few

CDR3 DNA: TGTGCCAGCAGCGTAGATCTGGCAGGGGGGGGAGAGACCCAGTACTTC
CDR3 protein: CASSVDLAGGGETQYF
J gene: TRBJ2-5
V gene: TRBV9
D gene: -
clone size: -

CDR3 DNA: TGCGCCAGCAGTGAGAACAGGGGAATGAACACTGAAGCTTTCTTT
CDR3 protein: CASSENRGMNTEAFF
J gene: TRBJ1-1
V gene: TRBV10-2
D gene: TRBD1
clone size: -

CDR3 DNA: TGTGCCAGCACCTCGACTGTCACGGGGGATAGGGAGCAGTTCTTC
CDR3 protein: CASTSTVTGDREQFF
J gene: TRBJ2-1
V gene: TRBV12-3/TRBV12-4
D gene: -
clone size: -

CDR3 DNA: TGTGCCAGCAGCTTATTAACAGGGGGTGAAGATACGCAGTATTTT
CDR3 protein: CASSLLTGGEDTQYF
J gene: TRBJ2-3
V gene: TRBV7-9
D gene: TRBD1
clone size: -

CDR3 DNA: TGTGCCAGCAGCTTGGCCAGGGACACCGGGGAGCTGTTTTTT
CDR3 protein: CASSLARDTGELFF
J gene: TRBJ2-2
V gene: TRBV5-6
D gene: -
clone size: -

CDR3 DNA: TGTGCCAGCAGCGTAGCTGGGTCGGGGGGCTACGAGCAGTACTTC
CDR3 protein: CASSVAGSGGYEQYF
J gene: TRBJ2-7
V gene: TRBV9
D gene: TRBD2
clone size: few

CDR3 DNA: TGTGCCAGCAGTTTAATGGAGTTAAACACTGAAGCTTTCTTT
CDR3 protein: CASSLMELNTEAFF
J gene: TRBJ1-1
V gene: TRBV12-3/TRBV12-4
D gene: -
clone size: -

CDR3 DNA: TGTGCCAGCAGCTTTTCCGTTAATGAGCAGTTCTTC
CDR3 protein: CASSFSVNEQFF
J gene: TRBJ2-1
V gene: TRBV7-8
D gene: -
clone size: few

CDR3 DNA: TGCGCCAGCACGTGGGGATTGGGGATGAATGAGCAGTTCTTC
CDR3 protein: CASTWGLGMNEQFF
J gene: TRBJ2-1
V gene: TRBV5-1
D gene: -
clone size: few

CDR3 DNA: TGTGCCAGCAGCTACATGAGGGGGACCGGGGTCGACCAGTACTTC
CDR3 protein: CASSYMRGTGVDQYF
J gene: TRBJ2-5
V gene: TRBV27
D gene: -
clone size: -

CDR3 DNA: TGCCTGTCAAGACTAGCGGGGGGTGAGCAGTTCTTC
CDR3 protein: CLSRLAGGEQFF
J gene: TRBJ2-1
V gene: TRBV30
D gene: TRBD2
clone size: few

CDR3 DNA: TGTGCCAGCAGCCCGGAGTGGACGGTCCAAGAGACCCAGTACTTC
CDR3 protein: CASSPEWTVQETQYF
J gene: TRBJ2-5
V gene: TRBV3-1
D gene: -
clone size: once

CDR3 DNA: TGTGCCAGCAGCCCCGGCGAGGGACTAGCGGGGGTTAGCTCCTACAATGAGCAGTTCTTC
CDR3 protein: CASSPGEGLAGVSSYNEQFF
J gene: TRBJ2-1
V gene: TRBV7-6
D gene: TRBD2
clone size: -

CDR3 DNA: TGTGCCATCCCGGGCACGAACACCGGGGAGCTGTTTTTT
CDR3 protein: CAIPGTNTGELFF
J gene: TRBJ2-2
V gene: TRBV10-3
D gene: -
clone size: -

CDR3 DNA: TGCGCCAGCAGCCGGGGTGGGGAGCTGTTTTTT
CDR3 protein: CASSRGGELFF
J gene: TRBJ2-2
V gene: TRBV5-1
D gene: -
clone size: few

CDR3 DNA: TGCGCCAGCAGCCCACCAGGACAAGGCACAGATACGCAGTATTTT
CDR3 protein: CASSPPGQGTDTQYF
J gene: TRBJ2-3
V gene: TRBV4-1
D gene: -
clone size: -

CDR3 DNA: TGTGCCAGCTCCCCAATGGGAGGCCTGAACACCGGGGAGCTGTTTTTT
CDR3 protein: CASSPMGGLNTGELFF
J gene: TRBJ2-2
V gene: TRBV18
D gene: -
clone size: -

CDR3 DNA: TGCAGCGTTGAAGATGTGGGATTCACTGAAGCTTTCTTT
CDR3 protein: CSVEDVGFTEAFF
J gene: TRBJ1-1
V gene: TRBV29-1
D gene: -
clone size: few

CDR3 DNA: TGCAGCGCTGGACCAGGGCCGAACACTGAAGCTTTCTTT
CDR3 protein: CSAGPGPNTEAFF
J gene: TRBJ1-1
V gene: TRBV29-1
D gene: -
clone size: many

CDR3 DNA: TGTGCCAGCAGTCAGATGACAGGGGTCTCCTACGAGCAGTACTTC
CDR3 protein: CASSQMTGVSYEQYF
J gene: TRBJ2-7
V gene: TRBV6-1
D gene: TRBD1
clone size: -

CDR3 DNA: TGCAGCTCAACAGACGTCAACACCGGGGAGCTGTTTTTT
CDR3 protein: CSSTDVNTGELFF
J gene: TRBJ2-2
V gene: TRBV29-1
D gene: -
clone size: -

CDR3 DNA: TGTGCCAGCCACCAGCGGGGTTGGACCTACACAGATACGCAGTATTTT
CDR3 protein: CASHQRGWTYTDTQYF
J gene: TRBJ2-3
V gene: TRBV28
D gene: TRBD2
clone size: -

CDR3 DNA: TGTGCCAGCAGCCAAGACACTAGCGGGAGTGGTAATGAGCAGTTCTTC
CDR3 protein: CASSQDTSGSGNEQFF
J gene: TRBJ2-1
V gene: TRBV4-2
D gene: TRBD2
clone size: -

CDR3 DNA: TGTGCCAGCAGTACCCAACAGGGGGGCCAAGAGACCCAGTACTTC
CDR3 protein: CASSTQQGGQETQYF
J gene: TRBJ2-5
V gene: TRBV28
D gene: TRBD1
clone size: -

CDR3 DNA: TGTGCCAGCAGTCTGGACAGGGTGAACACTGAAGCTTTCTTT
CDR3 protein: CASSLDRVNTEAFF
J gene: TRBJ1-1
V gene: TRBV12-3/TRBV12-4
D gene: TRBD1
clone size: many

CDR3 DNA: TGTGCCAGCAGTTACTCGCCGGGGGCCTATGGCTACACCTTC
CDR3 protein: CASSYSPGAYGYTF
J gene: TRBJ1-2
V gene: TRBV6-5
D gene: -
clone size: -

CDR3 DNA: TGTGCCAGCAGCCAAGAAATCCAACGCGGGCAGTACTTC
CDR3 protein: CASSQEIQRGQYF
J gene: TRBJ2-7
V gene: TRBV4-2
D gene: -
clone size: few

CDR3 DNA: TGTGCCAGCAGTCAAGGGTGGCGGTTCGACTATGGCTACACCTTC
CDR3 protein: CASSQGWRFDYGYTF
J gene: TRBJ1-2
V gene: TRBV6-1
D gene: -
clone size: -

CDR3 DNA: TGTGCCAGCAGCGCCCGGGACAAAGGGTTCTACGAGCAGTACTTC
CDR3 protein: CASSARDKGFYEQYF
J gene: TRBJ2-7
V gene: TRBV7-8
D gene: -
clone size: -

CDR3 DNA: TGTGCCACTTCGCTGTTAGCTCCCCATGAGCAGTTCTTC
CDR3 protein: CATSLLAPHEQFF
J gene: TRBJ2-1
V gene: TRBV6-5
D gene: -
clone size: few

CDR3 DNA: TGCAGTGCGGGAAAAAACATTCAGTACTTC
CDR3 protein: CSAGKNIQYF
J gene: TRBJ2-4
V gene: TRBV20-1
D gene: -
clone size: few

CDR3 DNA: TGCGCCAGCAGCTTGGACGGGACTAGCGGGGGTCTTAGCACAGATACGCAGTATTTT
CDR3 protein: CASSLDGTSGGLSTDTQYF
J gene: TRBJ2-3
V gene: TRBV5-1
D gene: TRBD2
clone size: -

CDR3 DNA: TGCAGTGCCGAACTTATGGGTACGAACACCGGGGAGCTGTTTTTT
CDR3 protein: CSAELMGTNTGELFF
J gene: TRBJ2-2
V gene: TRBV20-1
D gene: -
clone size: many